This T cell receptor beta chain was identified in a study of T cell responses to AZD1222 COVID-19 vaccine (dated by TCRdb to about 2021). The study in broad terms: Because spike-specific TCR depth and breadth did not differ between the two schedules, AZD1222 recipients who got a second dose at roughly 4 weeks were pooled with those who got a second dose at roughly 12 weeks. A total of 240 or so trial participants underwent TCR sequencing, of whom under 220 had received two doses of AZD1222 and approximately 25 had received two doses of the MenACWY control vaccine. Trial participants were enrolled by age into subgroups of 18-55, 56-69 and 70-plus years, and approximately 150, 30 and 60 TCR-sequenced participants, respectively, were included in these subgroups. Study-wide findings and limitations: Epitopes outside the regions mutated in the B.1.351 and B.1.1.7 variants were reportedly recognized by nearly half of the unique spike-specific TCRs. After two AZD1222 doses, both the breadth and the depth of spike-specific TCRs were significantly higher than at day 0 and than in MenACWY recipients. Only six AZD1222 recipients were SARS-CoV-2 seropositive at baseline, limiting conclusions about previously exposed vaccinees. No day 14 peak-response samples were available, so repertoires were characterized only after the peak T cell response. Participants were mostly white British, with more females than males. The authors suggested clonal diversity may have been underestimated. In the small 56-69-year group, the increase in depth fell short of significance, most likely because of low power. The vaccine-associated CD4 TCRs covered the entire spike protein, and the dominant responses fell in regions 160-218 and 743-854.

A remark on this clone: Its specific antigen is unknown. No clone much larger than this one lies a single base away; base qualities are absent.

The CDR3 regions of human TCRbeta chains were analyzed by immunosequencing. The study's processing was this. TCRs in the repertoires were matched against a reference library of SARS-CoV-2-specific TCRs that had been generated with the MIRA antigen-specificity platform. Breadth meant the fraction of unique TCRs that were SARS-CoV-2-associated, whereas depth meant the fraction of total T cells that were SARS-CoV-2-associated. Using the MIRA data, each spike-specific TCR was mapped to the spike region that the TCR reacts to and placed in a CD4 or CD8 class. Log10-transformed breadth and depth values were compared by one-way ANOVA with Sidak's multiple comparisons tests. TCRdb limited this immuneACCESS table to in-frame rearrangements with V and J called. A share of clones is missing; checked studies link under half to unresolved V genes, and the rest is unexplained. D and trimming come from the DNA, and the V and J calls and clone size come from that table. The sample table shows 170,000 or so clones, and approximately 90% are seen once. The leading ten clones occupy approximately 1.6% of the sample.

The sample's time point label, in plain terms: baseline before first vaccination. The vaccinee samples were drawn from two UK trials, COV001 and COV002, one of which was a single-blind randomized controlled phase 2/3 trial testing AZD1222 (ChAdOx1 nCoV-19) in healthy adults. For TCRbeta chain sequencing, PBMC samples were collected from trial participants at day 0 and at day 28 after the second dose. From its cysteine to its phenylalanine, the CDR3 spans 15 amino acids. Only the CDR3 part of the read is kept: 45 bases, read in frame from the first base. CDR1 and CDR2 (MNHEY, SMNVEV) derive from the germline V gene (reference sequence). A distance of 8 bases separates the germline ends of V and J, which lose 2 bases and 0 bases respectively.

This specimen was peripheral blood, taken on day 0 of AZD1222 vaccination. This clonotype was sampled from an adult in good health. The chain joins TRBV27 to TRBJ1-3; the D gene is unclear. The nucleotide sequence reads as follows: TGTGCCAGCAGTTTAATGGGTTCCTCTGGAAACACCATATATTTT. Translated, it reads CASSLMGSSGNTIYF.